This T cell receptor (beta chain) derives from a study of shared clonotypes between healthy human individuals. This clone was observed many times. The germline V and J ends were trimmed by 2 bases and 3 bases, with 9 bases remaining between them. The V gene's germline CDR1 is SGHNT and CDR2 YYREEE (reference sequence). The CDR3 runs to 14 residues. Libraries were prepared by immunoSEQ multiplex PCR; TCRdb keeps only in-frame clonotypes and omits some of them. Of roughly 1 million clones listed, 75% to 80% are singletons. The rearrangement links TRBV5-4 to TRBJ1-5; D is uncertain. The sequencing sample was made of memory CD4+ T cells from PBMCs. As to subset: CD45RA-negative fraction. The sequence derives from a man younger than 30 in good health. Some clones in this sample may be carry-over from other donors' samples. This chain's CDR3 is CASSFGGTNQPQHF. As DNA, the CDR3 is TGTGCCAGCAGCTTCGGCGGAACCAATCAGCCCCAGCATTTT. The full variable domain, rest sourced from reference TRBV5-4 and TRBJ1-5, is ETGVTQSPTHLIKTRGQQVTLRCSSQSGHNTVSWYQQALGQGPQFIFQYYREEENGRGNFPPRFSGLQFPNYSSELNVNALELDDSALYLCASSFGGTNQPQHFGDGTRLSIL.